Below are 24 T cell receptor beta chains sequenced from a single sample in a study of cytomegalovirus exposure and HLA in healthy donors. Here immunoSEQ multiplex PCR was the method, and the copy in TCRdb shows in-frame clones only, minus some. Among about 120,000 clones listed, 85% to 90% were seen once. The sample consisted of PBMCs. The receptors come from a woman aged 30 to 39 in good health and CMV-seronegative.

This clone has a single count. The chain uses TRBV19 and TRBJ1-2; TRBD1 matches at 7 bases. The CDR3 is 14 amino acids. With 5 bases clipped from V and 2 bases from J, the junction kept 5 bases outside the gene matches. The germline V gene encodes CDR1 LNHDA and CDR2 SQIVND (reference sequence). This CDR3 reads CASSAGTENYGYTF. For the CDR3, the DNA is TGTGCCAGTAGTGCCGGGACAGAGAACTATGGCTACACCTTC.

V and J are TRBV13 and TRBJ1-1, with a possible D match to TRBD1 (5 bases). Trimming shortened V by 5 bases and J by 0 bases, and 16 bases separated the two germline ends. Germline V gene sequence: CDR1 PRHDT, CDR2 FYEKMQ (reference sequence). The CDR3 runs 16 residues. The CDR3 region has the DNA TGTGCCAGCAGCCTCGCGGGGGGTGTCATGAACACTGAAGCTTTCTTT. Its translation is CASSLAGGVMNTEAFF.

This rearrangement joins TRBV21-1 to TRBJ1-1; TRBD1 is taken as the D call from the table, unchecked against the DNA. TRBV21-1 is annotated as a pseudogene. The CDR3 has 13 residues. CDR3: CASLTGRNTEAFF. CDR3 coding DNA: TGTGCCAGTCTGACAGGGCGGAACACTGAAGCTTTCTTT.

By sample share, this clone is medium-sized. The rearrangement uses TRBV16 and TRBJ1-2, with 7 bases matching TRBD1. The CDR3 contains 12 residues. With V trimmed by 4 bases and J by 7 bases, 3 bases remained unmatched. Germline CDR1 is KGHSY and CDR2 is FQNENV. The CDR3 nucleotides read TGTGCCAGCAGCCGCGGACAGGTTGGCTACACCTTC. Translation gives CASSRGQVGYTF.

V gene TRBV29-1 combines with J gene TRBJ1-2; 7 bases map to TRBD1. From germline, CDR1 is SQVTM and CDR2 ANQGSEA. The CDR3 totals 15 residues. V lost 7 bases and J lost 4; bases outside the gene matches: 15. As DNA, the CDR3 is TGCAGCGCCGATGAGGGACAGTCATTAGGCTATGGCTACACCTTC. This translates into CSADEGQSLGYGYTF.

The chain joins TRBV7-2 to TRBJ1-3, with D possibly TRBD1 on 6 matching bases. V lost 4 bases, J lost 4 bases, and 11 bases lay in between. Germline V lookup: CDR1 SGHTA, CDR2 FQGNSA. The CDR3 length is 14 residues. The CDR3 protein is CASSSQGTGNTIYF. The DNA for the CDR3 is TGTGCCAGCAGCTCCCAGGGGACCGGAAACACCATATATTTT.

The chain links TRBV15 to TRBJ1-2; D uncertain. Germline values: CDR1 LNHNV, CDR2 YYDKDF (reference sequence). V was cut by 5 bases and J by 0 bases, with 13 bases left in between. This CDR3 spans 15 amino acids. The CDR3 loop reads CATSHRGTTNYGYTF. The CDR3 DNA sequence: TGTGCCACCAGCCACCGGGGAACCACTAACTATGGCTACACCTTC.

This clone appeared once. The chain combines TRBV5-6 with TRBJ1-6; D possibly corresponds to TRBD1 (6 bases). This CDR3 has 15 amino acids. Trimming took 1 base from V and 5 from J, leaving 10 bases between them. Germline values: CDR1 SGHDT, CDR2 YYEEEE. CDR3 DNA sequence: TGTGCCAGCAGCTTGCAGGGGTTAAATAATTCACCCCTCCACTTT. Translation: CASSLQGLNNSPLHF.

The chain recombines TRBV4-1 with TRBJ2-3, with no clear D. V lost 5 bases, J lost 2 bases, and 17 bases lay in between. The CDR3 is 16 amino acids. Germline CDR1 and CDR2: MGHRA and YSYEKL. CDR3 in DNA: TGCGCCAGCAGCGGTCGCGAGACACTTTTCACAGATACGCAGTATTTT. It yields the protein CASSGRETLFTDTQYF.

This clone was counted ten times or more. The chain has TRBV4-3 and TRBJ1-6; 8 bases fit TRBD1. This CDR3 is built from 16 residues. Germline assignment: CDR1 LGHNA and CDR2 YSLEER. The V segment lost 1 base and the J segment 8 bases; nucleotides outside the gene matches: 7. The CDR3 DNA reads TGCGCCAGCAGCCAAGGAACGGACAGGGTGGATTCACCCCTCCACTTT. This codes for CASSQGTDRVDSPLHF.

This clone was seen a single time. This CDR3 is CASRKADRALSYEQYF. The CDR3 region has the DNA TGTGCCAGTAGGAAGGCGGACAGGGCGTTATCCTACGAGCAGTACTTC. The chain carries TRBV19 and TRBJ2-7; TRBD1 aligns across 8 bases. From germline, CDR1 is LNHDA and CDR2 SQIVND (reference sequence). The CDR3 runs 16 residues. The V gene end was trimmed by 6 bases and the J gene end by 1 base; junction bases not matched to a gene: 11.

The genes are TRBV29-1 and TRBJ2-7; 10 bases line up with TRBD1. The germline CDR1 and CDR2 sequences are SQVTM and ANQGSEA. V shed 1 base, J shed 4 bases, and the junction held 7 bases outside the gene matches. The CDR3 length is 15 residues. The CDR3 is CSVEGVTGGLYEQYF. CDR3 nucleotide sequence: TGCAGCGTTGAAGGGGTGACAGGGGGCCTTTACGAGCAGTACTTC.

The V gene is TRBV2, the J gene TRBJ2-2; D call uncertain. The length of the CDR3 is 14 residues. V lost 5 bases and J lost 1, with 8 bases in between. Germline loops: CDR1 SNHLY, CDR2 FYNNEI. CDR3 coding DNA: TGTGCCAGCAGTAGCCTAGGGAACACCGGGGAGCTGTTTTTT. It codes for CASSSLGNTGELFF. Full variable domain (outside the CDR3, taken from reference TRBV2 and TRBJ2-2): EPEVTQTPSHQVTQMGQEVILRCVPISNHLYFYWYRQILGQKVEFLVSFYNNEISEKSEIFDDQFSVERPDGSNFTLKIRSTKLEDSAMYFCASSSLGNTGELFFGEGSRLTVL.

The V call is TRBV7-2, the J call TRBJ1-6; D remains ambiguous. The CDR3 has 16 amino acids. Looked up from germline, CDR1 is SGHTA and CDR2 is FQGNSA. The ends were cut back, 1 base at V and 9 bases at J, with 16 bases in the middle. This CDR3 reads CASSLGPEDGTSPLHF. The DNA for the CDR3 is TGTGCCAGCAGCTTAGGCCCGGAGGATGGAACTTCACCCCTCCACTTT.

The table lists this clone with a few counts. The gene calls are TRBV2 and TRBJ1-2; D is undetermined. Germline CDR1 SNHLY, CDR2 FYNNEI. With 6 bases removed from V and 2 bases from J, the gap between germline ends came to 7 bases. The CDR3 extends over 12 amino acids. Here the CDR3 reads CASRESNYGYTF. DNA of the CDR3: TGTGCCAGCAGGGAGTCCAACTATGGCTACACCTTC. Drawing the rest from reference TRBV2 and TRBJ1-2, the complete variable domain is EPEVTQTPSHQVTQMGQEVILRCVPISNHLYFYWYRQILGQKVEFLVSFYNNEISEKSEIFDDQFSVERPDGSNFTLKIRSTKLEDSAMYFCASRESNYGYTFGSGTRLTVV.

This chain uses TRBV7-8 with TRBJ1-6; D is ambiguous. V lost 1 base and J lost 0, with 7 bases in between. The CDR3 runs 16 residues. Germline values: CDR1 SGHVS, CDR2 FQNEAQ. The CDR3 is CASSLDGSSYNSPLHF. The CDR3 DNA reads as TGTGCCAGCAGCTTAGACGGGAGCTCCTATAATTCACCCCTCCACTTT.

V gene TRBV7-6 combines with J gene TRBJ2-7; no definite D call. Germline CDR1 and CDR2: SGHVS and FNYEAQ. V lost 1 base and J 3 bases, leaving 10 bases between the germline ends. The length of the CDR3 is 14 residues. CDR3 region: CASSLVGNSYEQYF. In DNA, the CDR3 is TGTGCCAGCAGCTTAGTAGGTAACAGCTACGAGCAGTACTTC.

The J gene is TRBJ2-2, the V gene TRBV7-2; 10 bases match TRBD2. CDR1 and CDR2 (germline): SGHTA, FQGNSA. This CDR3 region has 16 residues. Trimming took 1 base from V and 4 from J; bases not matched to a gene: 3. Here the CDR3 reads CASSLEKRGGTGELFF. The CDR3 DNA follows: TGTGCCAGCAGCTTAGAAAAGCGGGGGGGCACCGGGGAGCTGTTTTTT.

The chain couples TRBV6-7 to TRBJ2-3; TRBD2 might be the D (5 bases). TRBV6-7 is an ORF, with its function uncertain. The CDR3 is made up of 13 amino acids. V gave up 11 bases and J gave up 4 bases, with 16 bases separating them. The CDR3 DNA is TGTGCCCCGAGTTTAGAGGGTTCAGATACGCAGTATTTT. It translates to CAPSLEGSDTQYF.

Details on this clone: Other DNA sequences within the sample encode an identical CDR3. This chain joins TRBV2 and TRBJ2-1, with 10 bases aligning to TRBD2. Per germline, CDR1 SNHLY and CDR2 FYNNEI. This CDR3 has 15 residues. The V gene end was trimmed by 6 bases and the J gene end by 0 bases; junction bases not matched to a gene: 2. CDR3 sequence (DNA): TGTGCCAGCAGAAGGACTAGCGGCTCCTACAATGAGCAGTTCTTC. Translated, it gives CASRRTSGSYNEQFF.

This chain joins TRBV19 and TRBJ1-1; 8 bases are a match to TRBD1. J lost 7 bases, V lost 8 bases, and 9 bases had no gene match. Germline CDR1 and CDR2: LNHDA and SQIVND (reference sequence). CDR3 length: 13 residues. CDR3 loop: CASSLQGAIEAFF. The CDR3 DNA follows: TGTGCCAGTTCCCTTCAGGGGGCTATTGAAGCTTTCTTT.

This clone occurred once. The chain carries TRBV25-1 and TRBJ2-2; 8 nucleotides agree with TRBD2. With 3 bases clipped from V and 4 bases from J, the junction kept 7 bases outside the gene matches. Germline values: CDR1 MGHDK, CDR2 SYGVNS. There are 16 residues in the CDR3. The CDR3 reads CASSEGLEGGTGELFF. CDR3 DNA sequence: TGTGCCAGCAGTGAGGGACTAGAAGGCGGCACCGGGGAGCTGTTTTTT.

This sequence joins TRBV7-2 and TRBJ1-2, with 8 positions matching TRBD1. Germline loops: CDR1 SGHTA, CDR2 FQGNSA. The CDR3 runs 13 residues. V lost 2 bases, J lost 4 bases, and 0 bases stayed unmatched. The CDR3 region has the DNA TGTGCCAGCAGCTTACAGGGGGCCTATGGCTACACCTTC. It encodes CASSLQGAYGYTF.

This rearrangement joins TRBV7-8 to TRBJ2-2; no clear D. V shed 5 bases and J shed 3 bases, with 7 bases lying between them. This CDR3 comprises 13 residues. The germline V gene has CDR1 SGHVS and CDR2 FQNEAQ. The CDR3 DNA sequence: TGTGCCAGCAGCCGCCGCGACACCGGGGAGCTGTTTTTT. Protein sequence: CASSRRDTGELFF. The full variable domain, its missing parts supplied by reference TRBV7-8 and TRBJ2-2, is GAGVSQSPRYKVAKRGQDVALRCDPISGHVSLFWYQQALGQGPEFLTYFQNEAQLDKSGLPSDRFFAERPEGSVSTLKIQRTQQEDSAVYLCASSRRDTGELFFGEGSRLTVL.